This is a list of T cell receptor beta chains from one sample in a study of cytomegalovirus exposure and HLA in healthy donors. Method: immunoSEQ multiplex PCR; TCRdb's copy keeps in-frame clones and lacks some. There are about 46,000 clones in the sample, with under 1.3% held by the top ten. The source material was PBMCs. The receptors were sampled from a woman aged 40 to 50 in good health and CMV-seronegative. The CDR3 runs from the conserved cysteine through the conserved F or W.

v_gene	j_gene	CDR3aa
TRBV11-1	TRBJ2-5	CASSYARGETQYF
TRBV19	TRBJ2-7	CASSILAGPAYEQYF
TRBV18	TRBJ2-7	CASSPVVVDEQYF
TRBV29-1	TRBJ1-2	CSVEGGQGDYGYTF
TRBV5-1	TRBJ2-5	CASSLVSSTGGDGTQYF
TRBV15	TRBJ1-1	CATSKGTGGYTEAFF
TRBV11-2	TRBJ2-1	CASSLNTGGLGNEQFF
TRBV7-8	TRBJ2-2	CASSPPSGSATGELFF
TRBV28	TRBJ2-1	CASTIAGEGIREQFF
TRBV28	TRBJ2-7	CASSFGGSYEQYF
TRBV10-3	TRBJ2-5	CASDRGGGKETQYF
TRBV6-5	TRBJ2-5	CASSSKLQETQYF
TRBV6-6	TRBJ1-4	CASSRQEMGEKLFF
TRBV15	TRBJ2-1	CATSRGLAVYNEQFF
TRBV7-9	TRBJ1-4	CASSFPGEKLFF
TRBV5-1	TRBJ2-5	CASSSGQEEETQYF